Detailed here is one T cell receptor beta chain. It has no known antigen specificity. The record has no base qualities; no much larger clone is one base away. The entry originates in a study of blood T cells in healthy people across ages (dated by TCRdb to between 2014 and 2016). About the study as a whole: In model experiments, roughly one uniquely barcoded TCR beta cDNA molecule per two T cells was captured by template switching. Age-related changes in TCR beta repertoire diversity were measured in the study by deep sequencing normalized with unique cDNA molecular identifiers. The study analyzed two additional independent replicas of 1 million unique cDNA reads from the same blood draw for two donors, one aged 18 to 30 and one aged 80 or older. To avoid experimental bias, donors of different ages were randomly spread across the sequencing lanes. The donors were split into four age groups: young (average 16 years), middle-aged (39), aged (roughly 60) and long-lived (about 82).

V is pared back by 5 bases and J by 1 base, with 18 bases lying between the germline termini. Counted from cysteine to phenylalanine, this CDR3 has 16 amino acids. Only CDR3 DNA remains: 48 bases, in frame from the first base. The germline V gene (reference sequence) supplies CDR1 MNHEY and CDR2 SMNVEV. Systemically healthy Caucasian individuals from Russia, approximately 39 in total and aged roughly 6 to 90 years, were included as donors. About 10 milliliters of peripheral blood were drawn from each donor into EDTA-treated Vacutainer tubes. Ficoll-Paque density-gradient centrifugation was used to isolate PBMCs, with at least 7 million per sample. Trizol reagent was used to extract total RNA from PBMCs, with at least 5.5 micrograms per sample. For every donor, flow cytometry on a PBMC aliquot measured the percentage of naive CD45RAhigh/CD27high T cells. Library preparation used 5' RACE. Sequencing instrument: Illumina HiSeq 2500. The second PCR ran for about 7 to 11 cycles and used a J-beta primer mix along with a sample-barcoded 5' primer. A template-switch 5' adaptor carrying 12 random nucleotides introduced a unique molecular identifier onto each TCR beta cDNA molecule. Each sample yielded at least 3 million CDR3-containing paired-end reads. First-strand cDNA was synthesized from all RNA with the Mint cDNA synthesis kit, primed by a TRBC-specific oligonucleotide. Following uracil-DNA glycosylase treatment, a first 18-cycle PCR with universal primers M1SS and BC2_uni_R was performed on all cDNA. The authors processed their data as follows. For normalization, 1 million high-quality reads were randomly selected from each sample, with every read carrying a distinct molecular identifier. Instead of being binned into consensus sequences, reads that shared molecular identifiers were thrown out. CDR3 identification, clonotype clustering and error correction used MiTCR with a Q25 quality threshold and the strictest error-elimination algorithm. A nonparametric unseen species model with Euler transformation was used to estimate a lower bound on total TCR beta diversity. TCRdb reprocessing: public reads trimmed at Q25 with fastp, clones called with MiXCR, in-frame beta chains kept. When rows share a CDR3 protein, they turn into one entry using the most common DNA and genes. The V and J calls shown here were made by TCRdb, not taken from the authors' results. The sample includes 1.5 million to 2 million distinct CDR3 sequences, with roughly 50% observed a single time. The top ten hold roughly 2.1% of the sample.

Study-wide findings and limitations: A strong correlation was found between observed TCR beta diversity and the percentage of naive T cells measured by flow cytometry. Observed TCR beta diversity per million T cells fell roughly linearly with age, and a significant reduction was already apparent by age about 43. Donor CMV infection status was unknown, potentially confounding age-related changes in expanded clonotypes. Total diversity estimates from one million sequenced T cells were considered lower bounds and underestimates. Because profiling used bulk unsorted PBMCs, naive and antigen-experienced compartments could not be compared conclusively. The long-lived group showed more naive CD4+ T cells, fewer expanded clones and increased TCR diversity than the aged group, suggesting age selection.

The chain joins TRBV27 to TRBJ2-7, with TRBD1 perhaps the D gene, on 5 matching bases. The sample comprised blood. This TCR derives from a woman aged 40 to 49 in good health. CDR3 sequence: CASSRNRLSTSYEQYF. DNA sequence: TGTGCCAGCAGTCGCAACAGGTTATCGACTTCCTACGAGCAGTACTTC.